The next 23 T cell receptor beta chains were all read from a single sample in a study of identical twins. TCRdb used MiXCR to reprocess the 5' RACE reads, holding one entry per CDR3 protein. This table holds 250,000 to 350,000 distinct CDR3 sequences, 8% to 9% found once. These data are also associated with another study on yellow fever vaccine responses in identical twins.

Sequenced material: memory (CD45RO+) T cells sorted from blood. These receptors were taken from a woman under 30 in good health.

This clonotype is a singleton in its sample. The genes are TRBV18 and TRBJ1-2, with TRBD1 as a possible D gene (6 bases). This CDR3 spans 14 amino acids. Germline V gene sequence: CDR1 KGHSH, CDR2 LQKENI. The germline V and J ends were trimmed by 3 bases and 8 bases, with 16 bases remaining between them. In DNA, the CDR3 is TGTGCCAGCTCACCGATGGGGGCGACTGGCGGCTACACCTTC. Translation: CASSPMGATGGYTF.

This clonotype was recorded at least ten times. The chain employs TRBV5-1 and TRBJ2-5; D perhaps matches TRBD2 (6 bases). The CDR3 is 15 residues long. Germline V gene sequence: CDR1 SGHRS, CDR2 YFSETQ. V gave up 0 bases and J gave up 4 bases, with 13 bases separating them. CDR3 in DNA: TGCGCCAGCAGCTTGGCCGGGAGACCAGGAGAGACCCAGTACTTC. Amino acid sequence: CASSLAGRPGETQYF.

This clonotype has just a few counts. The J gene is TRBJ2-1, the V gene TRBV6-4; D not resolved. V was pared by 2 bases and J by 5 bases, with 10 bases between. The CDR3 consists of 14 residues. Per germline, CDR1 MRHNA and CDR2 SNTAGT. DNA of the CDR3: TGTGCCAGCAGTGACGGCGACTTCCACAATGAGCAGTTCTTC. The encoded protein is CASSDGDFHNEQFF.

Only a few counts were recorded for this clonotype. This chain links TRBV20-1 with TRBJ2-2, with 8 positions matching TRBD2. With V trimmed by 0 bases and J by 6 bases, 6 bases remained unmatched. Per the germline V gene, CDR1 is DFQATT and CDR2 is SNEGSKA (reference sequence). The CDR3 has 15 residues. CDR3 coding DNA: TGCAGTGCTAGAGACGGGAGGGCCTCACCCGGGGAGCTGTTTTTT. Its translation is CSARDGRASPGELFF.

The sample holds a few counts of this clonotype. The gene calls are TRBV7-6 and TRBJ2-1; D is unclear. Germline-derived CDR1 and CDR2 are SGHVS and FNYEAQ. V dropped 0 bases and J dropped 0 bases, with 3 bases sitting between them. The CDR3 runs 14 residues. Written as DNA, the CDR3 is TGTGCCAGCAGCTTAGCCAGCTCCTACAATGAGCAGTTCTTC. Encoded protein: CASSLASSYNEQFF.

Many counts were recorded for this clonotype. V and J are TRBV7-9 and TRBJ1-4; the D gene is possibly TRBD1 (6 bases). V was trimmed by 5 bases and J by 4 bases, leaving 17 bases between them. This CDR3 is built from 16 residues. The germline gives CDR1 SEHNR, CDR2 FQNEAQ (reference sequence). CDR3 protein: CASSPQPGQRNEKLFF. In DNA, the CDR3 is TGTGCCAGCAGCCCTCAGCCGGGACAACGTAATGAAAAACTGTTTTTT.

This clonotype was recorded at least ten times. CDR3 sequence (DNA): TGCAGTGCTACGAAGATCCCCGGGGGGAGCAATGAGCAGTTCTTC. Translation gives CSATKIPGGSNEQFF. The chain couples TRBV20-1 to TRBJ2-1; 7 bases are a match to TRBD2. CDR3 length: 15 amino acids. The V gene end was trimmed by 4 bases and the J gene end by 6 bases; junction bases not matched to a gene: 12. Germline V gene lookup returns CDR1 DFQATT and CDR2 SNEGSKA (reference sequence).

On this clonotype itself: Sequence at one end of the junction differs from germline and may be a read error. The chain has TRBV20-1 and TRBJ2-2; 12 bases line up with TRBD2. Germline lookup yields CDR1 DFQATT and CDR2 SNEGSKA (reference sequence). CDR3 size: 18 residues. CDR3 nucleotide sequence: TGCTGTGCTAAAGGGACTAGCGGGCCTATTATCGCCACCGGGGAGCTGTTTTTT. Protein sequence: CCAKGTSGPIIATGELFF.

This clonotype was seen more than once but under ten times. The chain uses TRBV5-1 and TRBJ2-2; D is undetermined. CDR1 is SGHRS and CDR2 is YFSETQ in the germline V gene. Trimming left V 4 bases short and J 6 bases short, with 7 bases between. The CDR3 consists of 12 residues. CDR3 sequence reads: CASSLKPGELFF. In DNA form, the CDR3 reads TGCGCCAGCAGCCTTAAACCCGGGGAGCTGTTTTTT.

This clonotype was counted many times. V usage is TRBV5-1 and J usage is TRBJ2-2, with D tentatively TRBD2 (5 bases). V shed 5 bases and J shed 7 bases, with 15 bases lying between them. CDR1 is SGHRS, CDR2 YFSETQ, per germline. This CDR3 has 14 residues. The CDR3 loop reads CASREGRVLGELFF. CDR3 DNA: TGCGCCAGCAGAGAGGGCCGGGTTCTCGGGGAGCTGTTTTTT.

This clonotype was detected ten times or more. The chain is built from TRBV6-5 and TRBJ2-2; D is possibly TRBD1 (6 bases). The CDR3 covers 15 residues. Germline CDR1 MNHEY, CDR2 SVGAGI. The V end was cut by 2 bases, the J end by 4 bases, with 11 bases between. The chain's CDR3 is CASSYQGMGTGELFF. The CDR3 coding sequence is TGTGCCAGCAGTTACCAGGGGATGGGCACCGGGGAGCTGTTTTTT.

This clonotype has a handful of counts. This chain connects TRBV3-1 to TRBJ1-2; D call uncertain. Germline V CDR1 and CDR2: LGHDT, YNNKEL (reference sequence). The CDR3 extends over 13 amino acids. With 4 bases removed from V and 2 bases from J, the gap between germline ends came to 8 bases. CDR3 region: CASSRRLNYGYTF. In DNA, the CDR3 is TGTGCCAGCAGCCGGAGACTCAACTATGGCTACACCTTC.

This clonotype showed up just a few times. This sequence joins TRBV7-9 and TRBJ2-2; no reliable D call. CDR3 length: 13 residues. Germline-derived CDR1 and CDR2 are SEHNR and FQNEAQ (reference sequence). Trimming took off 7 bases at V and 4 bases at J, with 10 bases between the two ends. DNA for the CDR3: TGTGCCAGCATCCTTCCTAGCACCGGGGAGCTGTTTTTT. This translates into CASILPSTGELFF.

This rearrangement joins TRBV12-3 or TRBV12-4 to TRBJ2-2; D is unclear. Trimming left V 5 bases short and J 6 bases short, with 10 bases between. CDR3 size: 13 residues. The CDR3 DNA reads TGTGCCAGCAGTAGGACCCACCCCGGGGAGCTGTTTTTT. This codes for CASSRTHPGELFF.

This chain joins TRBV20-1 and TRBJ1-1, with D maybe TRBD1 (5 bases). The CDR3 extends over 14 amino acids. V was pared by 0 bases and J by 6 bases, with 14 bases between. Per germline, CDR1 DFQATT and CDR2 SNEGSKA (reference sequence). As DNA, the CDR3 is TGCAGTGCTAGAGATCCGGGGGGGAGGTCTGAAGCTTTCTTT. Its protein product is CSARDPGGRSEAFF.

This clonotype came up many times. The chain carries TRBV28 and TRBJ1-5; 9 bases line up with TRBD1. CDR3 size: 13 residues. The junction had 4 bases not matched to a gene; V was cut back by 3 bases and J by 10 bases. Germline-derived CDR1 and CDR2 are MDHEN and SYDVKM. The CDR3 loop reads CASSFGQGSPQHF. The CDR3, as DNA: TGTGCCAGCAGTTTCGGACAGGGGTCTCCCCAGCATTTT.

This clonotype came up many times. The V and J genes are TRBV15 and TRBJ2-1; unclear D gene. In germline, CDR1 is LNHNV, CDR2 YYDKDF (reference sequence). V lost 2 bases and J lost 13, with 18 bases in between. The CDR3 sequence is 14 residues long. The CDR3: CATSRSPQENLQFF. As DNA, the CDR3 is TGTGCCACCAGCAGATCCCCCCAGGAGAACCTCCAGTTCTTC.

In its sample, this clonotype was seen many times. The CDR3 nucleotides are TGCAGCGTGGTGGGAGTGGAGACCCAGTACTTC. Protein: CSVVGVETQYF. The chain employs TRBV29-1 and TRBJ2-5; D might be TRBD2 (5 bases). V gave up 6 bases and J gave up 5 bases, with 10 bases separating them. Germline lookup yields CDR1 SQVTM and CDR2 ANQGSEA. CDR3 length equals 11 residues.

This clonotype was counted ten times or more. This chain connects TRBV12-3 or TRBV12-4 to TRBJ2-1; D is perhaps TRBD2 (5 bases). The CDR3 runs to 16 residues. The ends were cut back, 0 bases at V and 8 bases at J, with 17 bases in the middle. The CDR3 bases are TGTGCCAGCAGTTTAGCGCCGGGAAGAGGCGCGTATGAGCAGTTCTTC. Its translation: CASSLAPGRGAYEQFF.

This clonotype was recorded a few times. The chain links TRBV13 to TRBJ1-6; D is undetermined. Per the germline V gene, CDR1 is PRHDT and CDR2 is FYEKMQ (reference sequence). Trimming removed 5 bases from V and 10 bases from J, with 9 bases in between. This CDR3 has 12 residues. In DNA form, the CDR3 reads TGTGCCAGCAGCACCCTGGGGTCACCCCTCCACTTT. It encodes CASSTLGSPLHF.

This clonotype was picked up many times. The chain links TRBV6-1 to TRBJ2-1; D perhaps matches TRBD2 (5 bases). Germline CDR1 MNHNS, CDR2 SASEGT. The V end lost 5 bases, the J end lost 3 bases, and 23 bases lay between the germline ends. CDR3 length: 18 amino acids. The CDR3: CASSPQPILATRYNEQFF. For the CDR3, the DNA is TGTGCCAGCAGTCCTCAACCCATCCTAGCTACGCGCTACAATGAGCAGTTCTTC.

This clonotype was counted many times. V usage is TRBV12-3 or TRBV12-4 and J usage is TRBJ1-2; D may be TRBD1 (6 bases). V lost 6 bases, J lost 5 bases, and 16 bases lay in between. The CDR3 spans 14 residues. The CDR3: CASRRQASPYGYTF. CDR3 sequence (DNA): TGTGCCAGCAGGCGACAGGCTTCGCCGTATGGCTACACCTTC.

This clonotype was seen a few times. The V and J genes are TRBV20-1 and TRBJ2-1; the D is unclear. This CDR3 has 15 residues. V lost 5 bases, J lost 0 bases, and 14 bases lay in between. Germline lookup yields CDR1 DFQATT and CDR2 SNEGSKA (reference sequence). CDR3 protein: CSAWNTWGSYNEQFF. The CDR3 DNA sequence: TGCAGTGCTTGGAACACTTGGGGCTCCTACAATGAGCAGTTCTTC.